One sample yielded the 17 T cell receptor beta chains listed below, sequenced in a study of OX40 agonist ivuxolimab in advanced cancers. Profiling relied on immunoSEQ multiplex PCR, and the TCRdb table lists in-frame clones only, not all of them. The table lists 80,000 or so clones, roughly 91% of them singletons. The input for sequencing was CD4+ or CD8+ T cells sorted from blood, taken in a trial of the OX40 agonist ivuxolimab. The receptor set was obtained from an adult with an advanced solid tumor such as melanoma, head and neck, liver or kidney cancer.

This chain uses TRBV30 with TRBJ1-2, with D unresolved. V lost 3 bases and J 8 bases, leaving 16 bases between the germline ends. Germline V gene lookup returns CDR1 GTSNPN and CDR2 SVGIG (reference sequence). The CDR3 has 13 amino acids. The CDR3 DNA reads TGTGCCTGGAGCCCCGGAACTCCGGGGGGCTACACCTTC. Translation gives CAWSPGTPGGYTF.

This chain connects TRBV27 to TRBJ2-2; no firm D call. V was trimmed by 8 bases and J by 0 bases, leaving 10 bases between them. This CDR3 is built from 14 residues. CDR1 and CDR2 from the germline V gene are MNHEY and SMNVEV (reference sequence). This CDR3 is CASQYIANTGELFF. CDR3 in DNA: TGTGCCAGCCAATATATAGCGAACACCGGGGAGCTGTTTTTT.

This chain uses TRBV4-1 with TRBJ2-7; D tentatively fits TRBD1 or TRBD2 (6 bases each). The V end lost 1 base, the J end lost 5 bases, and 12 bases lay between the germline ends. In germline, CDR1 is MGHRA, CDR2 YSYEKL. The CDR3 is 14 residues long. The CDR3 region is CASSQVGGQDEQYF. In nucleotides, the CDR3 is TGCGCCAGCAGCCAAGTAGGGGGGCAGGACGAGCAGTACTTC.

This clone was counted once. The V call is TRBV15, the J call TRBJ2-2; a possible D gene is TRBD1 (6 bases). The CDR3 has 14 amino acids. Trimming removed 7 bases at V and 5 bases at J, with 14 bases between. CDR1 and CDR2 from the germline V gene are LNHNV and YYDKDF (reference sequence). This CDR3 reads CATTQGGRTGELFF. CDR3 coding DNA: TGTGCCACCACCCAAGGGGGAAGGACCGGGGAGCTGTTTTTT.

The rearrangement joins TRBV29-1 to TRBJ2-7; 7 bases line up with TRBD2. From germline, CDR1 is SQVTM and CDR2 ANQGSEA. This CDR3 contains 12 residues. Germline trimming cut 7 bases from V and 9 bases from J; bases unmatched to any gene: 12. The CDR3 protein is CSAAGTTQGQYF. The CDR3 region has the DNA TGCAGCGCGGCCGGGACTACACAAGGGCAGTACTTC.

This chain uses TRBV27 with TRBJ2-2; D may be TRBD1 (7 bases). V gave up 7 bases and J gave up 7 bases, with 19 bases separating them. Germline CDR1 reads MNHEY; CDR2 reads SMNVEV (reference sequence). This CDR3 has 15 residues. CDR3 in DNA: TGTGCCAGCACCTGGACCAGGGGGGCGGGCGGGGAGCTGTTTTTT. Its protein is CASTWTRGAGGELFF.

The genes are TRBV4-1 and TRBJ2-2; 9 nucleotides match TRBD1. J gave up 7 bases and V 1 base, and 4 bases lay outside the gene matches. CDR3 length: 15 amino acids. Germline assignment: CDR1 MGHRA and CDR2 YSYEKL. This CDR3 is CASSQGGQGSGELFF. The CDR3, as DNA: TGCGCCAGCAGCCAAGGGGGACAGGGTAGCGGGGAGCTGTTTTTT.

The gene calls are TRBV5-1 and TRBJ2-1; 7 bases are a match to TRBD2. J gave up 5 bases and V 0 bases, and 2 bases lay outside the gene matches. Germline V gives CDR1 SGHRS, CDR2 YFSETQ. The CDR3 totals 14 residues. CDR3 sequence (DNA): TGCGCCAGCAGCTTGGCGAGCGGGAACAATGAGCAGTTCTTC. This translates into CASSLASGNNEQFF.

This chain uses TRBV11-2 with TRBJ2-7; 8 bases map to TRBD2. CDR3 length equals 13 residues. V was clipped by 5 bases and J by 10 bases; unmatched bases: 10. Germline loops: CDR1 SGHAT, CDR2 FQNNGV. CDR3 amino acids: CASSLAGTPLQYF. CDR3 bases: TGTGCCAGCAGCCTAGCGGGCACGCCACTCCAGTACTTC.

The chain employs TRBV19 and TRBJ2-7, with 12 bases identical to TRBD1. Per the germline V gene, CDR1 is LNHDA and CDR2 is SQIVND (reference sequence). This CDR3 has 16 amino acids. V gave up 6 bases and J gave up 3 bases; unmatched junction bases: 9. The CDR3 here is CASSPGQGAWGYEQYF. DNA for the CDR3: TGTGCCAGTAGCCCGGGACAGGGGGCATGGGGCTACGAGCAGTACTTC.

V and J are TRBV6-4 and TRBJ1-2; unclear D gene. V lost 7 bases and J lost 4, with 19 bases in between. The germline CDR1 and CDR2 sequences are MRHNA and SNTAGT. This CDR3 has 15 amino acids. CDR3 sequence reads: CASTSGFAAFYGYTF. In DNA form, the CDR3 reads TGTGCCAGCACCTCGGGGTTTGCGGCCTTCTATGGCTACACCTTC.

The V call is TRBV13, the J call TRBJ2-3, with 10 nucleotides matching TRBD1. Germline trimming cut 7 bases from V and 4 bases from J; bases unmatched to any gene: 8. Germline CDR1 is PRHDT and CDR2 is FYEKMQ (reference sequence). This CDR3 comprises 15 residues. The CDR3, as DNA: TGTGCCAGCACCGCCGGGACAGGGGTATCAGATACGCAGTATTTT. It yields the protein CASTAGTGVSDTQYF.

This rearrangement joins TRBV6-6 to TRBJ2-7; weak D call: TRBD2 (6 bases). The V gene lost 2 bases and the J gene lost 5 bases, with 10 bases spanning the gap. The CDR3 covers 13 residues. Germline CDR1 is MNHNY and CDR2 is SVGAGI (reference sequence). The CDR3, as DNA: TGTGCCAGCAGTTACGGGGGGTTCGACGAGCAGTACTTC. It encodes CASSYGGFDEQYF.

The chain employs TRBV6-5 and TRBJ2-3; TRBD1 agrees at 7 bases. Germline V gives CDR1 MNHEY, CDR2 SVGAGI. The CDR3 runs 15 residues. V trimming: 1 base; J trimming: 4 bases; junction bases outside the gene matches: 5. The CDR3 reads CASSYYEGGADTQYF. The CDR3, as DNA: TGTGCCAGCAGTTACTACGAAGGGGGCGCAGATACGCAGTATTTT.

J is TRBJ1-2 and V is TRBV7-9; TRBD1 aligns across 7 bases. Germline V gene data show CDR1 as SEHNR and CDR2 as FQNEAQ (reference sequence). Losses at the gene ends were 1 base for V and 7 bases for J; bases not matched to a gene: 12. The CDR3 contains 16 residues. CDR3 loop: CASSLEDRPFSSGYTF. The DNA for the CDR3 is TGTGCCAGCAGCTTAGAGGACAGGCCCTTTTCCAGTGGCTACACCTTC.

The V call is TRBV18, the J call TRBJ2-2, with D unresolved. Germline-derived CDR1 and CDR2 are KGHSH and LQKENI. The CDR3 spans 19 residues. Deletions cut 3 bases from V and 6 bases from J, with 26 bases between. CDR3 in amino acids: CASSPYTTLPGLLAGELFF. For the CDR3, the DNA is TGTGCCAGCTCACCGTATACCACCCTTCCCGGGCTGTTGGCCGGGGAGCTGTTTTTT.

On this clone itself: Mismatch with germline at one junction end may stem from a read error. The chain joins TRBV5-4 to TRBJ2-2, with TRBD1 matching over 9 bases. Germline CDR1 is SGHNT and CDR2 is YYREEE (reference sequence). The CDR3 consists of 16 residues. The CDR3 reads CASSLIGTGNPGELFF. CDR3 DNA sequence: TGTGCCAGCAGCTTGATAGGGACAGGGAACCCCGGGGAGCTGTTTTTT.